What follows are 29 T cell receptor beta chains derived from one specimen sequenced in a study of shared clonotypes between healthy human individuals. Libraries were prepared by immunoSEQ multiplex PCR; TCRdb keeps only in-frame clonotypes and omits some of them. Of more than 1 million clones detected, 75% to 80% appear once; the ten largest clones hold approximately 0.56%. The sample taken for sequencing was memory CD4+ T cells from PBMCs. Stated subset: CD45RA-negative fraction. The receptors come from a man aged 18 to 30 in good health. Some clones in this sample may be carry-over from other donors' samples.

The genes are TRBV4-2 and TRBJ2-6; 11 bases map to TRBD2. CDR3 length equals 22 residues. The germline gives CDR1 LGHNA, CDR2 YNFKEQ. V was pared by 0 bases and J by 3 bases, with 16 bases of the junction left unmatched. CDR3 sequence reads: CASSQDYFSGRAPRSGANVLTF. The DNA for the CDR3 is TGTGCCAGCAGCCAAGATTATTTTAGCGGGAGGGCGCCCAGGAGTGGGGCCAACGTCCTGACTTTC.

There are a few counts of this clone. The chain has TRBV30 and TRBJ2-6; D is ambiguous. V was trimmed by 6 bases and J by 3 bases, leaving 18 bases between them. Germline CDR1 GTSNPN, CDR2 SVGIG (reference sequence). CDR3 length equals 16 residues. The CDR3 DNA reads TGTGCCTGTGGACCCCAACGAGAGCGTGGGGCCAACGTCCTGACTTTC. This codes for CACGPQRERGANVLTF.

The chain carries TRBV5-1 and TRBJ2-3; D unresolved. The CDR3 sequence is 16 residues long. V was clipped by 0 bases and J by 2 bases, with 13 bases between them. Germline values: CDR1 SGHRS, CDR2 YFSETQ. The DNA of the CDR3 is TGCGCCAGCAGCTTGGCCGTTGACACGTTCACAGATACGCAGTATTTT. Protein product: CASSLAVDTFTDTQYF.

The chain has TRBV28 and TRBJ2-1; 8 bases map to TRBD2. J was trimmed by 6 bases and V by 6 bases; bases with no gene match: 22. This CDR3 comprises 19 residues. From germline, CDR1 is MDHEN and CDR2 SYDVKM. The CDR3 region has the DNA TGTGCCAGCAGCCCGGGGGGGGTCGGATGGGCGGGAGAAATCAATGAGCAGTTCTTC. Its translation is CASSPGGVGWAGEINEQFF.

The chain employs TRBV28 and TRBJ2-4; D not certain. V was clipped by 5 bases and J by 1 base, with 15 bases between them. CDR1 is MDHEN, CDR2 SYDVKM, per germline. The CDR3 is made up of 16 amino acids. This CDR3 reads CASSPPGSAAKNIQYF. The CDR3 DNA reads TGTGCCAGCAGTCCCCCAGGATCTGCGGCCAAAAACATTCAGTACTTC.

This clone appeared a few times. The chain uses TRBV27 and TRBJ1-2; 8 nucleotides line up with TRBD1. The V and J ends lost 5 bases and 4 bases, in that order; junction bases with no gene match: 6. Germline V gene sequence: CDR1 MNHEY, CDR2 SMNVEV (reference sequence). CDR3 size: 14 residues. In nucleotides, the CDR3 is TGTGCCAGCAGTCTTGCAGGGGGCGTCTATGGCTACACCTTC. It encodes CASSLAGGVYGYTF.

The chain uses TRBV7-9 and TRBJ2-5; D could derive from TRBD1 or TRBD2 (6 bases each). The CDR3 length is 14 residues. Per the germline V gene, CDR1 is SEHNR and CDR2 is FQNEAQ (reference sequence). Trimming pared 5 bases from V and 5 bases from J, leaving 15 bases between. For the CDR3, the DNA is TGTGCCAGCAGCCCGTTAGGGGGGTCGGAGACCCAGTACTTC. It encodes CASSPLGGSETQYF.

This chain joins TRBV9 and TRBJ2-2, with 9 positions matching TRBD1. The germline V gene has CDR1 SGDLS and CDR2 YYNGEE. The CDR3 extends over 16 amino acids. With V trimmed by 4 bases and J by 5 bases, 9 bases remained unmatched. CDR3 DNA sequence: TGTGCCAGCAGCCCCAGGCGGGACAGGGTAACCGGGGAGCTGTTTTTT. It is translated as CASSPRRDRVTGELFF.

The DNA for the CDR3 is TGTGCCACCGGTGAGGGGACGAAGGGCACCGGGGAGCTGTTTTTT. Its translation: CATGEGTKGTGELFF. The genes are TRBV15 and TRBJ2-2; perhaps D is TRBD1 or TRBD2 (5 bases each). This CDR3 is built from 15 residues. Germline CDR1 and CDR2: LNHNV and YYDKDF (reference sequence). Trimming shortened V by 8 bases and J by 4 bases, and 17 bases separated the two germline ends.

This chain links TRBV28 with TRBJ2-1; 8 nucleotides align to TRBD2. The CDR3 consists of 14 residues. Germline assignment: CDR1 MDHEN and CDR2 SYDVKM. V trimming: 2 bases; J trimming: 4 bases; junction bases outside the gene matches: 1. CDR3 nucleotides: TGTGCCAGCAGTTTACGCGGGAGGTACAATGAGCAGTTCTTC. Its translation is CASSLRGRYNEQFF.

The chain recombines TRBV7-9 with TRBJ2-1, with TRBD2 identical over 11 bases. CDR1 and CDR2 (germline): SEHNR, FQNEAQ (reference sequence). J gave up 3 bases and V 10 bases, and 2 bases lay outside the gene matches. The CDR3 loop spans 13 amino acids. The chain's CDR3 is CATLAGGYNEQFF. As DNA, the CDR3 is TGTGCCACCCTAGCGGGAGGCTACAATGAGCAGTTCTTC.

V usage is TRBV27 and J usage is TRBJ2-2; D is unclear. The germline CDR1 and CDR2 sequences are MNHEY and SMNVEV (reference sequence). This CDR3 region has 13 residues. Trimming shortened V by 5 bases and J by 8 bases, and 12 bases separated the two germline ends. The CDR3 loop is CASSPPFRGELFF. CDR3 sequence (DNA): TGTGCCAGCAGTCCCCCCTTCAGAGGGGAGCTGTTTTTT.

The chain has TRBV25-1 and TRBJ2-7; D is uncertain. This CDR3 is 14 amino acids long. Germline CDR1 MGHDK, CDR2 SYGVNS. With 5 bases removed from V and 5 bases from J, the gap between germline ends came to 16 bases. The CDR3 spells CASSTPGGSHEQYF. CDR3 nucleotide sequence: TGTGCCAGCAGTACCCCGGGTGGGTCCCACGAGCAGTACTTC.

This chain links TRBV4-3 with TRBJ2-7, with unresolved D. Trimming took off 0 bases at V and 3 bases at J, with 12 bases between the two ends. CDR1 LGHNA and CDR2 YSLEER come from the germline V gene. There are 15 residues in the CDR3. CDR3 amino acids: CASSQDLESHYEQYF. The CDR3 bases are TGCGCCAGCAGCCAAGATCTTGAAAGCCACTACGAGCAGTACTTC.

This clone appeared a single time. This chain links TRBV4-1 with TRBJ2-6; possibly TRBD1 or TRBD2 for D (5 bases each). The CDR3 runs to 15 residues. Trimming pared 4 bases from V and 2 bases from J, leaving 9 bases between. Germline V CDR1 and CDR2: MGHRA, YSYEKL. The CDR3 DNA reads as TGCGCCAGCAGCCTGATGGGGGCTGGGGCCAACGTCCTGACTTTC. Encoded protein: CASSLMGAGANVLTF.

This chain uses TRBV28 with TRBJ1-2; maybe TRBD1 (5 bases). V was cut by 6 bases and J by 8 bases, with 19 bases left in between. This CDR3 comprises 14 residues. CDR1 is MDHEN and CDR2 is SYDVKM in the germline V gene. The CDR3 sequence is CASRRGTSFGGYTF. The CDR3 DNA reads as TGTGCCAGCAGACGAGGGACCTCGTTTGGCGGCTACACCTTC.

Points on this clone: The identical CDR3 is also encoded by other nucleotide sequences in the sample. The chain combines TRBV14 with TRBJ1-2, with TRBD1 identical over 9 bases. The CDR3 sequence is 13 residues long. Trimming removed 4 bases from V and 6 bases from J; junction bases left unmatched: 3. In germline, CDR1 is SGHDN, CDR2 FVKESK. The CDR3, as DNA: TGTGCCAGCAGCCCAAGGACAGGGGATGGCTACACCTTC. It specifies CASSPRTGDGYTF. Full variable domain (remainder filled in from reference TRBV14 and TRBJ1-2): EAGVTQFPSHSVIEKGQTVTLRCDPISGHDNLYWYRRVMGKEIKFLLHFVKESKQDESGMPNNRFLAERTGGTYSTLKVQPAELEDSGVYFCASSPRTGDGYTFGSGTRLTVV.

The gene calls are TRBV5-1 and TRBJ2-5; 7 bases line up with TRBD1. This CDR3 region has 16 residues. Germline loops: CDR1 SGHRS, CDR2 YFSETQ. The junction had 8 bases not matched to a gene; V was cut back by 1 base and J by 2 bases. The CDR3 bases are TGCGCCAGCAGCTTGACTGGCGCCAGGGGGCAAGAGACCCAGTACTTC. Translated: CASSLTGARGQETQYF.

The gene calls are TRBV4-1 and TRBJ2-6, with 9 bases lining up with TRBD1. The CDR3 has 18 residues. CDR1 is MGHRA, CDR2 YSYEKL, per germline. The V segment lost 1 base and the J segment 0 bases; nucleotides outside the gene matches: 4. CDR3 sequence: CASSQGGQGASGANVLTF. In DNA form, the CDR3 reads TGCGCCAGCAGCCAAGGGGGACAGGGCGCCTCTGGGGCCAACGTCCTGACTTTC.

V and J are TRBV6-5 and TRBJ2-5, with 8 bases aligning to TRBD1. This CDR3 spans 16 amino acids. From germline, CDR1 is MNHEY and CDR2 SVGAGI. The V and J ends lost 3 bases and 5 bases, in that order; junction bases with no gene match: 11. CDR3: CASSYRRQGARETQYF. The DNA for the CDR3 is TGTGCCAGCAGTTATAGGCGGCAGGGGGCGCGGGAGACCCAGTACTTC.

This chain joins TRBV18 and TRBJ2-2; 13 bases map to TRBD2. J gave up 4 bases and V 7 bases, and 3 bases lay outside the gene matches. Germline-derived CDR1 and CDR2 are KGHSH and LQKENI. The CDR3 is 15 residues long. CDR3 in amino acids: CASFRTSGGTGELFF. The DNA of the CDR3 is TGTGCCAGCTTCCGGACTAGCGGGGGCACCGGGGAGCTGTTTTTT.

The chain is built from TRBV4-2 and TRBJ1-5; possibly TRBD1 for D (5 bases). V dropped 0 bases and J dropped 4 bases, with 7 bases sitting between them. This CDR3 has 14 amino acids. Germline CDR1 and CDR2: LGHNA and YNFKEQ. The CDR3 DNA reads TGTGCCAGCAGCCAAGATCAGGGAAATCAGCCCCAGCATTTT. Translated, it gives CASSQDQGNQPQHF.

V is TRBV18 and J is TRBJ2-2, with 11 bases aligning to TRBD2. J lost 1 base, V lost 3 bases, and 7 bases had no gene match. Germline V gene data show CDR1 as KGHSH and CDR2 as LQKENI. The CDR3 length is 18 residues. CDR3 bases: TGTGCCAGCTCACCCCCGGGACTAGCGGTAATGAACACCGGGGAGCTGTTTTTT. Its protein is CASSPPGLAVMNTGELFF.

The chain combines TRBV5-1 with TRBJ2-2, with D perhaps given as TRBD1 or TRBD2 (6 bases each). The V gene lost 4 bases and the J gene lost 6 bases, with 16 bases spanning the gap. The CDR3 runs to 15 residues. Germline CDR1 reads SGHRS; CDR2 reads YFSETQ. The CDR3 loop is CASSMTGGAPGELFF. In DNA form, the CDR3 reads TGCGCCAGCAGCATGACCGGGGGCGCCCCCGGGGAGCTGTTTTTT.

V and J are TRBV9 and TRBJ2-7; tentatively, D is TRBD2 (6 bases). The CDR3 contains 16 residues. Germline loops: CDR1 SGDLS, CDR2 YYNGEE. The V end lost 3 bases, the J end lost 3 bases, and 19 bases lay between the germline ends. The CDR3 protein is CASSESIAAEGYEQYF. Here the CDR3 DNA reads TGTGCCAGCAGCGAATCGATAGCGGCTGAGGGCTACGAGCAGTACTTC.

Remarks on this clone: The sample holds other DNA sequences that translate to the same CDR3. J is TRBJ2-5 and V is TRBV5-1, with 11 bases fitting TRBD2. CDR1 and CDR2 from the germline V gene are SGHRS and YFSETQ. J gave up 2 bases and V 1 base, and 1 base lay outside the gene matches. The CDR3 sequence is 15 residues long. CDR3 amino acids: CASSLLAGGQETQYF. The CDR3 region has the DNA TGCGCCAGCAGCTTGCTAGCGGGAGGACAAGAGACCCAGTACTTC.

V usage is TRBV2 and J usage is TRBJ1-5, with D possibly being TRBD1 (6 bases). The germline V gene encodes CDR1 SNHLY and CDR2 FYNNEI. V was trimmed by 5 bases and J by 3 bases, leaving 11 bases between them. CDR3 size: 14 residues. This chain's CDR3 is CASSSTGNNQPQHF. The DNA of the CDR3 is TGTGCCAGCAGTTCCACAGGGAACAATCAGCCCCAGCATTTT.

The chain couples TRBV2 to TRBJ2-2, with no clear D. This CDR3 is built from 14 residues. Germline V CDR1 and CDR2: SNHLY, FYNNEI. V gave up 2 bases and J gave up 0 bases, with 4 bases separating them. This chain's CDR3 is CASSERPNTGELFF. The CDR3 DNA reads TGTGCCAGCAGTGAACGTCCGAACACCGGGGAGCTGTTTTTT.

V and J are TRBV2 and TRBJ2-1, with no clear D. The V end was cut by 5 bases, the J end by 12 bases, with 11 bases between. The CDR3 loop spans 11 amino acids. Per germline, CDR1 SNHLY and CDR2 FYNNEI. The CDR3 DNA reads TGTGCCAGCAGTCTGGTGAATAGGCAGTTCTTC. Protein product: CASSLVNRQFF. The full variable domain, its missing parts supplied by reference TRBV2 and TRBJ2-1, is EPEVTQTPSHQVTQMGQEVILRCVPISNHLYFYWYRQILGQKVEFLVSFYNNEISEKSEIFDDQFSVERPDGSNFTLKIRSTKLEDSAMYFCASSLVNRQFFGPGTRLTVL.